The 32 T cell receptor beta chains presented below share a single source sample, sequenced in a study of tumor and adjacent non-tumor tissue in lung cancer. No cell sorting was done before RNA was extracted from the tissue. Three rounds of nested PCR, following a modified ARM-PCR protocol, produced the TCRbeta library. TCRdb re-derived calls from the multiplex PCR reads in MiXCR, one entry per CDR3 protein. The sample contains roughly 140,000 distinct CDR3 sequences, roughly 66% of which appear only once. Sequences were obtained from lung tumor tissue. The source of these receptors is a man aged 55 to 69 with small cell lung cancer.

On this clonotype: A read error is likely, as this CDR3 ends without the conserved phenylalanine or tryptophan. The chain recombines TRBV20-1 with TRBJ2-5; tentative D call: TRBD1 (5 bases). Trimming removed 3 bases at V and 5 bases at J, with 19 bases between. The CDR3 is made up of 15 amino acids. Germline CDR1 reads DFQATT; CDR2 reads SNEGSKA (reference sequence). This CDR3 reads CSASALLRSGETQYL. CDR3 DNA sequence: TGCAGTGCTAGTGCCTTACTCCGCTCAGGGGAGACCCAGTACCTC.

This clonotype was detected once. At one boundary the junction diverges from the germline segment, which might be a read error. The gene calls are TRBV28 and TRBJ2-7; D is unresolved. CDR3 size: 13 residues. Germline V gene sequence: CDR1 MDHEN, CDR2 SYDVKM. The CDR3 DNA reads TGTACCAGCAGTGGTGGGTGTGCCTACGAGCAGTACTTC. Translated: CTSSGGCAYEQYF. Full variable domain (rest looked up from reference TRBV28 and TRBJ2-7): DVKVTQSSRYLVKRTGEKVFLECVQDMDHENMFWYRQDPGLGLRLIYFSYDVKMKEKGDIPEGYSVSREKKERFSLILESASTNQTSMYLCTSSGGCAYEQYFGPGTRLTVT.

A note on this clonotype: This may come from a read error, since a much larger clone is one base off. The chain has TRBV5-6 and TRBJ2-1, with 8 bases fitting TRBD2. The CDR3 contains 15 residues. Trimming at V came to 3 bases and at J to 5 bases, leaving 7 bases not matched to a gene. CDR1 SGHDT and CDR2 YYEEEE come from the germline V gene. This chain's CDR3 is CASSSKRERDNEQFF. The DNA for the CDR3 is TGTGCCAGCAGCTCTAAGCGGGAGAGGGACAATGAGCAGTTCTTC.

Remarks on this clonotype: At one boundary the junction diverges from the germline segment, which might be a read error. This chain links TRBV11-2 with TRBJ2-3; perhaps TRBD2 as D (5 bases). The V gene's germline CDR1 is SGHAT and CDR2 FQNNGV. The CDR3 loop spans 16 amino acids. DNA for the CDR3: TGTGTCAGCAGCCTCCTAGGAAGCGGCGTCATAGATACGCAGTATTTT. This sequence encodes CVSSLLGSGVIDTQYF. The full variable domain, rest sourced from reference TRBV11-2 and TRBJ2-3, is EAGVAQSPRYKIIEKRQSVAFWCNPISGHATLYWYQQILGQGPKLLIQFQNNGVVDDSQLPKDRFSAERLKGVDSTLKIQPAKLEDSAVYLCVSSLLGSGVIDTQYFGPGTRLTVL.

The sample holds many counts of this clonotype. In nucleotides, the CDR3 is TGTGCCAGCATGGGACAGGGAGGCTACGAGCAGTACTTC. Translated: CASMGQGGYEQYF. The chain combines TRBV28 with TRBJ2-7, with 9 bases fitting TRBD1. CDR1 is MDHEN, CDR2 SYDVKM, per germline. CDR3 length equals 13 residues. J was trimmed by 3 bases and V by 7 bases; bases with no gene match: 4.

For this clonotype: Sequence at one end of the junction differs from germline and may be a read error. The chain joins TRBV5-1 to TRBJ2-1; 10 nucleotides match TRBD2. The CDR3 totals 15 residues. Germline CDR1 SGHRS, CDR2 YFSETQ. The CDR3 here is CASSEGLATYNEQFF. CDR3 bases: TGCGCCAGCAGCGAGGGACTAGCGACCTATAATGAGCAGTTCTTC.

This clonotype showed up many times. This chain joins TRBV29-1 and TRBJ2-7; 9 bases line up with TRBD1. Per the germline V gene, CDR1 is SQVTM and CDR2 is ANQGSEA. V lost 6 bases to trimming and J lost 2 bases; unmatched junction nucleotides: 5. CDR3 length: 13 amino acids. CDR3 amino acids: CSVTGTGTYEQYF. CDR3 sequence (DNA): TGCAGCGTCACCGGGACAGGGACCTACGAGCAGTACTTC.

The chain recombines TRBV29-1 with TRBJ2-3, with D perhaps matching TRBD2 (5 bases). This CDR3 region has 15 residues. With 3 bases removed from V and 8 bases from J, the gap between germline ends came to 21 bases. Germline assignment: CDR1 SQVTM and CDR2 ANQGSEA. Here the CDR3 DNA reads TGCAGCGTTGATGGAGGACGCGCTTGGATGGGTACGCAGTATTTT. Amino acids: CSVDGGRAWMGTQYF.

Concerning this clonotype itself: Given a much more abundant clone one base away, this may be a read error. V usage is TRBV6-2 or TRBV6-3 and J usage is TRBJ2-3; 7 bases fit TRBD1. Germline V gene sequence: CDR1 MNHEY, CDR2 SVGEGT. This CDR3 region has 13 residues. The CDR3 region is CSSNDRVQDTQYF. The CDR3 DNA is TGTTCCAGCAATGACAGGGTACAAGATACGCAGTATTTT.

Comments on this clonotype: This could be a read error, since a much larger clone is one nucleotide away. The chain combines TRBV6-5 with TRBJ2-7; D is perhaps TRBD1 or TRBD2 (6 bases each). The length of the CDR3 is 14 residues. With 8 bases removed from V and 2 bases from J, the gap between germline ends came to 16 bases. Germline V gene lookup returns CDR1 MNHEY and CDR2 SVGAGI. CDR3 nucleotides: TGTGCCAGCTTCCTTAAGGGGGGAACCTACGAGCAGTACGTC. It codes for CASFLKGGTYEQYV.

This chain links TRBV28 with TRBJ1-2; perhaps TRBD1 as D (5 bases). V lost 5 bases to trimming and J lost 5 bases, with 15 bases between them. The CDR3 is made up of 14 amino acids. The germline CDR1 and CDR2 sequences are MDHEN and SYDVKM. DNA for the CDR3: TGTGCCAGCAGTCCCAACCGAGGGGTGTATGGCTACACCTTC. Its translation: CASSPNRGVYGYTF.

This chain joins TRBV20-1 and TRBJ2-3; either TRBD1 or TRBD2 may fit D (5 bases each). This CDR3 is 10 amino acids long. Looked up from germline, CDR1 is DFQATT and CDR2 is SNEGSKA (reference sequence). The CDR3 sequence: CRVGGDTQYF. As DNA, the CDR3 is TGCAGAGTTGGGGGTGATACGCAGTATTTT.

The chain combines TRBV6-2 or TRBV6-3 with TRBJ2-3; TRBD2 agrees at 8 bases. Trimming removed 10 bases from V and 3 bases from J; junction bases left unmatched: 18. This CDR3 contains 17 residues. Germline assignment: CDR1 MNHEY and CDR2 SVGEGT. The chain's CDR3 is CANRPDLRIAGTDTQYF. DNA of the CDR3: TGTGCCAACAGACCAGACCTTCGAATAGCGGGAACAGATACGCAGTATTTT.

V gene TRBV29-1 combines with J gene TRBJ2-1, with D perhaps TRBD2 (7 bases). CDR3 length equals 12 residues. The V gene's germline CDR1 is SQVTM and CDR2 ANQGSEA. The CDR3 loop reads CIGRGRGLEQFF. The CDR3 DNA is TGCATCGGTCGTGGGAGGGGGTTGGAGCAGTTCTTC.

Comments on this clonotype: The junction and the germline gene differ at one end; a read error may be behind it. This sequence joins TRBV4-1 and TRBJ1-2; 9 bases align to TRBD1. This CDR3 has 16 amino acids. Germline V CDR1 and CDR2: MGHRA, YSYEKL. Here the CDR3 DNA reads TGCGCCAGCAGCCCATACGGGACAGGGTTTAGCTATGGTTACACCTTC. Translated: CASSPYGTGFSYGYTF.

Turning to this clonotype: This CDR3 is missing its conserved last phenylalanine or tryptophan, likely due to a read error. The J gene is TRBJ1-1, the V gene TRBV20-1; D gene uncertain. The CDR3 extends over 12 amino acids. The V end was cut by 0 bases, the J end by 6 bases, with 8 bases between. Germline V gene data show CDR1 as DFQATT and CDR2 as SNEGSKA (reference sequence). This CDR3 reads CSARDLDAEAFY. The CDR3 coding sequence is TGCAGTGCTAGAGATTTGGACGCTGAAGCTTTCTAT.

This clonotype was observed many times. The chain has TRBV12-3 or TRBV12-4 and TRBJ1-6; 8 bases agree with TRBD1. Trimming at V came to 7 bases and at J to 6 bases, leaving 11 bases not matched to a gene. The CDR3 length is 16 residues. CDR3 DNA sequence: TGTGCCAGCACCTCGGGGACAGGCGGGTTTAATTCACCCCTCCACTTT. Translation: CASTSGTGGFNSPLHF.

On this clonotype: A much larger clone sits a single nucleotide away, making a read error possible. The chain carries TRBV12-3 or TRBV12-4 and TRBJ1-6; D ambiguous. This CDR3 region has 13 residues. CDR3 DNA sequence: TGTGCCAGCAGGGGTGGAGGTAATTCACCCTTCCACTTT. Translated: CASRGGGNSPFHF.

The chain joins TRBV6-5 to TRBJ1-2; a weak D match, TRBD1 (5 bases). CDR3 size: 17 residues. V dropped 4 bases and J dropped 2 bases, with 20 bases sitting between them. Germline CDR1 MNHEY, CDR2 SVGAGI. Written as DNA, the CDR3 is TGTGCCAGCAGTTCACAGACAGACCATACTTCAAACTATGGCTACACCTTC. Protein: CASSSQTDHTSNYGYTF.

This clonotype was observed a handful of times. Just one base apart from a much larger clone, this may be a read error. The chain joins TRBV6-5 to TRBJ1-4; no firm D call. CDR1 is MNHEY, CDR2 SVGAGI, per germline. The CDR3 is made up of 17 amino acids. Trimming removed 4 bases from V and 8 bases from J, with 23 bases in between. This CDR3 reads CASSFLPGRTPKEKLFF. CDR3 nucleotide sequence: TGTGCCAGCAGTTTCCTACCTGGGCGGACCCCCAAGGAAAAACTGTTTTTT.

The chain links TRBV5-1 to TRBJ2-3; 11 positions agree with TRBD2. CDR3 length: 16 amino acids. From germline, CDR1 is SGHRS and CDR2 YFSETQ. The junction had 8 bases not matched to a gene; V was cut back by 3 bases and J by 5 bases. The CDR3 DNA is TGCGCCAGCAGCTCCCAGACTAGCGGGACGGGAGATACGCAGTATTTT. This codes for CASSSQTSGTGDTQYF.

The chain employs TRBV5-1 and TRBJ1-2; D remains ambiguous. The V gene lost 0 bases and the J gene lost 8 bases, with 8 bases spanning the gap. The CDR3 has 12 amino acids. The germline CDR1 and CDR2 sequences are SGHRS and YFSETQ. The CDR3 DNA reads as TGCGCCAGCAGCTTGGACGCGACGGGCTACACCTTC. It codes for CASSLDATGYTF.

The V and J genes are TRBV28 and TRBJ1-5; D not certain. Germline CDR1 and CDR2: MDHEN and SYDVKM. The V gene lost 3 bases and the J gene lost 5 bases, with 14 bases spanning the gap. The CDR3 extends over 15 amino acids. This chain's CDR3 is CASSFYPRVDQPQHF. The CDR3 nucleotides are TGTGCCAGCAGTTTTTACCCGAGGGTTGATCAGCCCCAGCATTTT. Filled out from reference TRBV28 and TRBJ1-5, the complete variable domain reads DVKVTQSSRYLVKRTGEKVFLECVQDMDHENMFWYRQDPGLGLRLIYFSYDVKMKEKGDIPEGYSVSREKKERFSLILESASTNQTSMYLCASSFYPRVDQPQHFGDGTRLSIL.

The chain couples TRBV6-1 to TRBJ2-5, with 7 bases lining up with TRBD2. The CDR3 is made up of 16 amino acids. Unmatched junction bases numbered 11, after V lost 3 bases and J lost 4 bases. Germline values: CDR1 MNHNS, CDR2 SASEGT. The CDR3 coding sequence is TGTGCCAGCAGTGATCCCAGAGCGGGGTGGAGAGAGACCCAGTACTTC. Its protein is CASSDPRAGWRETQYF.

This CDR3 is CAISDPHRGRDQPQHF. The CDR3 nucleotides read TGTGCCATCAGTGATCCCCACAGGGGACGGGATCAGCCCCAGCATTTT. The chain joins TRBV10-3 to TRBJ1-5; 7 nucleotides line up with TRBD1. The ends lost 3 bases at V and 5 bases at J; junction bases unmatched: 10. CDR3 size: 16 residues. The germline gives CDR1 ENHRY, CDR2 SYGVKD.

Concerning this clonotype itself: This may be a read error, as it is one base from a much larger clone. The CDR3 carries no conserved terminal phenylalanine or tryptophan, so it likely arises from a read error. J is TRBJ2-2 and V is TRBV6-6; D gene ambiguous. The length of the CDR3 is 14 residues. Per germline, CDR1 MNHNY and CDR2 SVGAGI (reference sequence). V lost 0 bases and J 4 bases, leaving 6 bases between the germline ends. Written as DNA, the CDR3 is TGTGCCAGCAGTTACTCCCTGGCCACCGGGGAGCTGTTTCTT. It translates to CASSYSLATGELFL.

The chain carries TRBV20-1 and TRBJ2-3, with 8 nucleotides matching TRBD1. With V trimmed by 4 bases and J by 7 bases, 10 bases remained unmatched. Germline CDR1 reads DFQATT; CDR2 reads SNEGSKA (reference sequence). The CDR3 is 14 amino acids. CDR3 in DNA: TGCAGTGCTATTTACCAGGGGGCAACAAATACGCAGTATTTT. Its protein product is CSAIYQGATNTQYF.

The chain joins TRBV28 to TRBJ2-5; possibly TRBD2 for D (5 bases). The CDR3 loop spans 13 amino acids. The V gene's germline CDR1 is MDHEN and CDR2 SYDVKM. The V and J ends lost 1 base and 3 bases respectively, with 6 bases between them. The CDR3 is CASSLYGEETQYF. The CDR3 coding sequence is TGTGCCAGCAGTTTATACGGGGAAGAGACCCAGTACTTC.

As to this clonotype: At one end, the junction sequence differs from germline, possibly due to a read error. The CDR3 DNA follows: TGTGCCAGCAGCCAAGATCAGGGTACAATCAGCAGAGATATGCAGTATTTT. Protein product: CASSQDQGTISRDMQYF. The V and J genes are TRBV4-2 and TRBJ2-3; perhaps TRBD1 as D (5 bases). This CDR3 has 17 amino acids. The germline V gene has CDR1 LGHNA and CDR2 YNFKEQ.

The V call is TRBV20-1, the J call TRBJ2-7; D might be TRBD1 (5 bases). V was pared by 3 bases and J by 5 bases, with 17 bases between. The CDR3 consists of 14 residues. Per the germline V gene, CDR1 is DFQATT and CDR2 is SNEGSKA (reference sequence). The CDR3 sequence: CSARGRKGFHEQYF. CDR3 bases: TGCAGTGCTAGGGGGCGGAAGGGCTTTCACGAGCAGTACTTC.

In the case of this clonotype: Its ends do not fully match the called genes, so a read error is possible. CDR3 amino acids: CSANRPRGGSTDTQYF. In DNA form, the CDR3 reads TGCAGTGCTAACCGCCCGCGGGGGGGCAGCACGGATACGCAGTATTTT. The chain recombines TRBV20-1 with TRBJ2-3; 9 positions agree with TRBD2. The CDR3 totals 16 residues. CDR1 DFQATT and CDR2 SNEGSKA come from the germline V gene (reference sequence).

This clonotype was counted a few times. The chain uses TRBV5-1 and TRBJ1-2; D is unresolved. Germline lookup yields CDR1 SGHRS and CDR2 YFSETQ. The CDR3 contains 14 residues. V was cut by 1 base and J by 0 bases, with 7 bases left in between. CDR3 amino acids: CASSLWSSNYGYTF. The CDR3 DNA reads as TGCGCCAGCAGCTTGTGGAGCTCTAACTATGGCTACACCTTC.